A selection of T cell receptor beta chains follows, all from one sample in a study of T-cell reconstitution after alpha-beta-depleted transplantation in children. TCRdb itself ran the PCR reads through MiXCR, one entry per CDR3 protein. This sample yields about 420,000 distinct CDR3 sequences, of which around 15% are seen a single time; about 32% belongs to the top ten. The input for sequencing was PBMCs, mostly from graft donor cells, taken 360 days after TCRalphabeta/CD19-depleted stem cell transplant. These receptors were obtained from a boy under two years old who had a stem cell transplant for Wiskott-Aldrich syndrome, so the T cells may come from the graft donor. The CDR3 runs from the conserved cysteine through the conserved F or W. A D gene is named only where the DNA matches it firmly. A row's size may be missing; if present it is once, few, many or a size class.

d_gene,j_gene,v_gene,abundance,CDR3nt,CDR3aa
.,TRBJ2-1,TRBV7-9,few,TGTGCCAGCAGCCCGGGGACTTTACTGTTCTTC,CASSPGTLLFF
.,TRBJ2-7,TRBV28,few,TGTGCCAGCAGTTTCTCCCCTGGCCCCTCCTACGAGCAGTACTTC,CASSFSPGPSYEQYF
TRBD1,TRBJ2-7,TRBV24-1,.,TGTGCCACCAGTGACACGACAGGGGGAAGCGAGCAGTACTTC,CATSDTTGGSEQYF
.,TRBJ2-2,TRBV18,.,TGTGCCAGCTCACCACCGAACGGGGGCCACACCGGGGAGCTGTTTTTT,CASSPPNGGHTGELFF
TRBD2,TRBJ2-1,TRBV3-1,few,TGTGCCAGCAGCCAAGATCCCCGACTAGCGGGTAAAAATGAGCAGTTCTTC,CASSQDPRLAGKNEQFF
TRBD1,TRBJ1-3,TRBV12-3/TRBV12-4,few,TGTGCCAGCAGTTTAAAGAGGGGGCACGGAAACACCATATATTTT,CASSLKRGHGNTIYF
.,TRBJ2-7,TRBV6-5,many,TGTGCCAGCAGCTATTCATCCCACCGGAGACTCGGCCTAACCTACGAGCAGTACTTC,CASSYSSHRRLGLTYEQYF
.,TRBJ2-7,TRBV25-1,.,TGTGCCAGCAGCTTACAGGGACGGAGCTCCTACGAGCAGTACTTC,CASSLQGRSSYEQYF
.,TRBJ2-7,TRBV5-1,many,TGCGCCAGCAGCTTCGCCCTAGCGACCTACGAGCAGTACTTC,CASSFALATYEQYF
TRBD1,TRBJ2-4,TRBV5-1,.,TGCGCCAGCAGCTCTCGACAGGGGGGGGACATTCAGTACTTC,CASSSRQGGDIQYF
.,TRBJ2-5,TRBV5-1,.,TGCGCCAGCAGCTTGGAACTAAGCGCAGTGGGGACCCAGTACTTC,CASSLELSAVGTQYF
TRBD2,TRBJ2-2,TRBV15,few,TGTGCCACCAGCAGACACGACGGACTAGCGGGGGGGTACACCGGGGAGCTGTTTTTT,CATSRHDGLAGGYTGELFF
TRBD2,TRBJ2-1,TRBV7-9,.,TGTGCCAGCCGGCGAGCGGGAGTCACCTACAATGAGCAGTTCTTC,CASRRAGVTYNEQFF
.,TRBJ2-5,TRBV12-3/TRBV12-4,.,TGTGCCAGCAGCCAGAGGCAGGGAGCTCAAGAGACCCAGTACTTC,CASSQRQGAQETQYF
.,TRBJ2-7,TRBV29-1,few,TGCAGCGTGGCATCCCGGGAGTCCGGAAAGTGGGCTTACGAGCAGTACTTC,CSVASRESGKWAYEQYF
.,TRBJ2-3,TRBV28,.,TGTGCCAGCAGCCTATCCGGCAGGGGATTAACAGATACGCAGTATTTT,CASSLSGRGLTDTQYF
.,TRBJ1-2,TRBV18,few,TGTGCCAGCTCACCACGGACGGGGAACGGCTACACCTTC,CASSPRTGNGYTF
TRBD2,TRBJ2-3,TRBV20-1,few,TGCAGTGCAGCGAAGCCCGGGACTAGGATTACAGATACGCAGTATTTT,CSAAKPGTRITDTQYF
TRBD2,TRBJ2-3,TRBV20-1,few,TGCAGTGCACTTATAGTAGCGGGTTTCACAGATACGCAGTATTTT,CSALIVAGFTDTQYF
.,TRBJ1-1,TRBV29-1,many,TGCAGCGTTGATGGGAACACTGAAGCTTTCTTT,CSVDGNTEAFF
TRBD2,TRBJ2-2,TRBV5-6,.,TGTGCCAGCAGCTTCCCTAGCGGCGGGGAGCTGTTTTTT,CASSFPSGGELFF
TRBD2,TRBJ2-1,TRBV28,few,TGTGCCAGCAGTTTATTAGCGGGGGGGCGGAATGAGCAGTTCTTC,CASSLLAGGRNEQFF
TRBD2,TRBJ2-7,TRBV12-3/TRBV12-4,.,TGTGCCAGCAGTTCTAGCGGGCGCCACGAGCAGTACTTC,CASSSSGRHEQYF
.,TRBJ2-1,TRBV12-3/TRBV12-4,.,TGTGCCAGCAGTTCACATGCCGGGAGAGTCCGATACAATGAGCAGTTCTTC,CASSSHAGRVRYNEQFF
.,TRBJ2-1,TRBV11-2,.,TGTGCCAGCAGCTTATGGCAGGGTCGGAGACTAACCTACAATGAGCAGTTCTTC,CASSLWQGRRLTYNEQFF
.,TRBJ2-7,TRBV7-9,few,TGTGCCAGCAGCTTGATAGAGGCCTACGAGCAGTACTTC,CASSLIEAYEQYF
.,TRBJ1-5,TRBV12-3/TRBV12-4,.,TGTGCCAGCAGTTTGGGACTCAATAAGGGGCCCCAGCATTTT,CASSLGLNKGPQHF
TRBD2,TRBJ2-5,TRBV10-3,.,TGTGCCATCAGTTTGGGGGGGGTCCAAGAGACCCAGTACTTC,CAISLGGVQETQYF
TRBD2,TRBJ2-5,TRBV15,.,TGTGCCACCAGCACCGGACTAGCGGGAAGGGAGACCCAGTACTTC,CATSTGLAGRETQYF
.,TRBJ2-1,TRBV10-3,.,TGTGCCATCAGTGAGTCGATCAAGGGGTACAATGAGCAGTTCTTC,CAISESIKGYNEQFF
.,TRBJ1-1,TRBV28,.,TGTGCCAGCAGTTTACCGGGCCAAAACACTGAAGCTTTCTTT,CASSLPGQNTEAFF
TRBD2,TRBJ2-1,TRBV4-1,.,TGCGCCAGCAAAGTAGCGGGAGGCTACAATGAGCAGTTCTTC,CASKVAGGYNEQFF
TRBD2,TRBJ2-3,TRBV5-1,.,TGCGCCAGCAGCTTGGATCCTCCGGGGGGGCAGTTAGATACGCAGTATTTT,CASSLDPPGGQLDTQYF
.,TRBJ1-4,TRBV30,few,TGTGCCTGGAGTGGAGCCGTCATAAATGAAAAACTGTTTTTT,CAWSGAVINEKLFF
TRBD1,TRBJ1-2,TRBV5-1,.,TGCGCCAGCAGCCCCAGGACAGGGGGCGCCTATGGCTACACCTTC,CASSPRTGGAYGYTF
.,TRBJ2-4,TRBV7-8,few,TGTGCCAGCAGCTCACTTGGGGTGGCCAAAAACATTCAGTACTTC,CASSSLGVAKNIQYF
.,TRBJ2-7,TRBV12-3/TRBV12-4,few,TGTGCCAGCAGTTCGCGTCCCCGCTCCTACGAGCAGTACTTC,CASSSRPRSYEQYF